The rows below give T cell receptor beta chains drawn from one sample of a study of patients and donors after allogeneic stem cell transplantation. TCRdb analysed the RT-PCR reads with MiXCR anew, one entry per CDR3 protein. The sample lists fewer than 500,000 distinct CDR3 sequences, 16% occurring once. The sequenced material came from blood, either unsorted or a sorted T cell fraction (not recorded which). The receptors were sampled from a human donor who was either an allogeneic HSCT recipient or a stem cell or donor lymphocyte infusion donor (not recorded which). It is not recorded whose cells these are; they may come from a transplant donor. Both conserved end residues are part of each CDR3. Each record gives: clone size, J gene, CDR3 length, D gene, V gene, CDR3 protein, CDR3 DNA. A D gene is named only where the DNA matches it firmly. Only some rows state a clone size, as once, few, many or a class for expanded clones.

size: .; J: TRBJ1-1; length: 13; D: .; V: TRBV20-1; CDR3: CSASQGGRTEAFF; DNA: TGCAGTGCTAGCCAGGGTGGAAGAACTGAAGCTTTCTTT
size: few; J: TRBJ2-7; length: 16; D: TRBD1; V: TRBV5-6; CDR3: CASSLPDRPQMDEQYF; DNA: TGTGCCAGCAGCTTACCGGACAGGCCCCAAATGGACGAGCAGTACTTC
size: few; J: TRBJ1-2; length: 17; D: .; V: TRBV7-6; CDR3: CASSLPLRDGVIYGYTF; DNA: TGTGCCAGCAGCCTCCCTCTCCGGGACGGAGTAATTTATGGCTACACCTTC
size: many; J: TRBJ1-5; length: 16; D: .; V: TRBV18; CDR3: CASSPLSGLESQPQHF; DNA: TGTGCCAGCTCACCACTTTCGGGGTTAGAATCTCAGCCCCAGCATTTT
size: .; J: TRBJ2-7; length: 15; D: TRBD1; V: TRBV3-1; CDR3: CASSQRDRVTDEQYF; DNA: TGTGCCAGCAGCCAAAGAGACAGGGTGACCGACGAGCAGTACTTC
size: .; J: TRBJ1-2; length: 15; D: TRBD1; V: TRBV9; CDR3: CASSEDRDESYGYTF; DNA: TGTGCCAGCAGCGAGGACAGGGATGAGTCTTATGGCTACACCTTC
size: many; J: TRBJ1-1; length: 13; D: .; V: TRBV12-3/TRBV12-4; CDR3: CASSLRANTEAFF; DNA: TGTGCCAGCAGTTTAAGGGCGAACACTGAAGCTTTCTTT
size: many; J: TRBJ2-3; length: 14; D: TRBD1; V: TRBV5-1; CDR3: CASSQGQGPDTQYF; DNA: TGCGCCAGCAGCCAGGGACAGGGGCCAGATACGCAGTATTTT
size: few; J: TRBJ2-1; length: 14; D: .; V: TRBV5-1; CDR3: CASSLGTARNEQFF; DNA: TGCGCCAGCAGCTTGGGGACAGCTAGGAATGAGCAGTTCTTC
size: many; J: TRBJ2-3; length: 14; D: TRBD2; V: TRBV20-1; CDR3: CSAGVAGGPSTQYF; DNA: TGCAGTGCTGGAGTAGCGGGAGGGCCTAGTACGCAGTATTTT
size: .; J: TRBJ1-2; length: 13; D: .; V: TRBV2; CDR3: CASSEERTKGYTF; DNA: TGTGCCAGCAGTGAAGAAAGGACAAAAGGCTACACCTTC
size: .; J: TRBJ2-5; length: 15; D: TRBD1; V: TRBV12-3/TRBV12-4; CDR3: CASRPGQGTGETQYF; DNA: TGTGCCAGCAGGCCGGGACAGGGGACGGGAGAGACCCAGTACTTC
size: few; J: TRBJ1-2; length: 11; D: .; V: TRBV30; CDR3: CAFGTYYGYTF; DNA: TGTGCCTTCGGGACCTACTATGGCTACACCTTC
size: few; J: TRBJ2-7; length: 13; D: TRBD2; V: TRBV2; CDR3: CASSSGRASEQYF; DNA: TGTGCCAGCAGTAGCGGGAGGGCATCCGAGCAGTACTTC
size: .; J: TRBJ1-4; length: 16; D: .; V: TRBV7-2; CDR3: CASTKPGPWANEKLFF; DNA: TGTGCCAGCACCAAACCGGGGCCATGGGCTAATGAAAAACTGTTTTTT
size: many; J: TRBJ2-1; length: 14; D: .; V: TRBV7-3; CDR3: CASSLTVKYNEQFF; DNA: TGTGCCAGCAGCTTAACGGTCAAGTACAATGAGCAGTTCTTC
size: few; J: TRBJ1-1; length: 12; D: .; V: TRBV3-1; CDR3: CASSQVPGEAFF; DNA: TGTGCCAGCAGCCAAGTCCCAGGTGAAGCTTTCTTT
size: many; J: TRBJ1-3; length: 17; D: .; V: TRBV5-1; CDR3: CASSLPSVGVSGNTIYF; DNA: TGCGCCAGCAGCTTGCCGTCGGTCGGGGTCTCTGGAAACACCATATATTTT
size: .; J: TRBJ1-2; length: 12; D: .; V: TRBV7-2; CDR3: CASSLPLRGYTF; DNA: TGTGCCAGCAGCCTCCCCCTACGTGGCTACACCTTC
size: few; J: TRBJ1-2; length: 15; D: TRBD1; V: TRBV3-1; CDR3: CASSPGTVANYGYTF; DNA: TGTGCCAGCAGCCCCGGGACAGTCGCTAACTATGGCTACACCTTC
size: many; J: TRBJ1-5; length: 17; D: TRBD1; V: TRBV12-3/TRBV12-4; CDR3: CASSPGDRAGSNQPQHF; DNA: TGTGCCAGCAGTCCAGGGGACAGGGCGGGAAGCAATCAGCCCCAGCATTTT
size: .; J: TRBJ2-7; length: 14; D: TRBD2; V: TRBV7-9; CDR3: CASRTTSGGYEQYF; DNA: TGTGCCAGCAGAACTACTAGCGGGGGCTACGAGCAGTACTTC
size: many; J: TRBJ1-1; length: 13; D: TRBD1; V: TRBV6-5; CDR3: CASSWTGDTEAFF; DNA: TGTGCCAGCAGTTGGACAGGGGATACTGAAGCTTTCTTT
size: .; J: TRBJ1-1; length: 13; D: .; V: TRBV29-1; CDR3: CSFSTGLSREAFF; DNA: TGCAGCTTCTCGACAGGATTGAGCCGAGAAGCTTTCTTT
size: few; J: TRBJ1-4; length: 15; D: TRBD1; V: TRBV20-1; CDR3: CSARDPGTGEEKLFF; DNA: TGCAGTGCTAGAGATCCTGGGACAGGGGAGGAAAAACTGTTTTTT
size: .; J: TRBJ2-7; length: 15; D: .; V: TRBV25-1; CDR3: CASSESQGKGGEQYF; DNA: TGTGCCAGCAGTGAATCGCAGGGGAAGGGCGGGGAGCAGTACTTC
size: few; J: TRBJ2-7; length: 15; D: TRBD2; V: TRBV20-1; CDR3: CSASRLLAGVYEQYF; DNA: TGCAGTGCTAGTAGGTTACTAGCGGGTGTCTACGAGCAGTACTTC
size: .; J: TRBJ2-5; length: 14; D: .; V: TRBV29-1; CDR3: CSLSLRGSQETQYF; DNA: TGCAGCCTTAGCCTCAGGGGCTCCCAAGAGACCCAGTACTTC
size: .; J: TRBJ1-1; length: 14; D: .; V: TRBV7-9; CDR3: CASSPDTLNTEAFF; DNA: TGTGCCAGCAGCCCAGACACCTTGAACACTGAAGCTTTCTTT
size: few; J: TRBJ1-2; length: 14; D: .; V: TRBV11-2; CDR3: CASSLAGVDYGYTF; DNA: TGTGCCAGCAGCTTAGCAGGGGTAGACTATGGCTACACCTTC
size: .; J: TRBJ2-1; length: 15; D: TRBD2; V: TRBV11-1; CDR3: CASSSQREGQNEQFF; DNA: TGTGCCAGCAGCTCCCAGCGGGAGGGCCAGAATGAGCAGTTCTTC
size: .; J: TRBJ2-7; length: 14; D: TRBD2; V: TRBV18; CDR3: CASSPDSGTYEQYF; DNA: TGTGCCAGCTCACCGGATAGCGGGACGTACGAGCAGTACTTC
size: .; J: TRBJ1-2; length: 13; D: TRBD1; V: TRBV7-2; CDR3: CASSRRTGDGYTF; DNA: TGTGCCAGCAGCAGGCGGACAGGGGATGGCTACACCTTC
size: few; J: TRBJ1-4; length: 15; D: .; V: TRBV10-3; CDR3: CAISEAGTPGEKLFF; DNA: TGTGCCATCAGCGAAGCCGGGACACCGGGAGAAAAACTGTTTTTT
size: many; J: TRBJ2-3; length: 14; D: .; V: TRBV5-1; CDR3: CASSLVAGTDTQYF; DNA: TGCGCCAGCAGCTTGGTTGCGGGTACAGATACGCAGTATTTT
size: .; J: TRBJ1-2; length: 14; D: .; V: TRBV29-1; CDR3: CSVWIRSANPGYTF; DNA: TGCAGCGTTTGGATACGCAGTGCGAATCCTGGCTACACCTTC
size: many; J: TRBJ2-7; length: 15; D: .; V: TRBV12-3/TRBV12-4; CDR3: CASSPFQVTTYEQYF; DNA: TGTGCCAGCAGTCCCTTTCAGGTCACGACCTACGAGCAGTACTTC
size: .; J: TRBJ2-6; length: 13; D: .; V: TRBV5-1; CDR3: CASSPSRANVLTF; DNA: TGCGCCAGCAGCCCCTCGCGAGCCAACGTCCTGACTTTC
size: .; J: TRBJ1-2; length: 12; D: .; V: TRBV28; CDR3: CASTVAGKGYTF; DNA: TGTGCCAGCACCGTGGCAGGGAAAGGCTACACCTTC
size: .; J: TRBJ1-1; length: 12; D: .; V: TRBV12-3/TRBV12-4; CDR3: CASSLKSLAGIF; DNA: TGTGCCAGCAGTTTAAAGTCCCTGGCGGGGATCTTT
size: .; J: TRBJ1-1; length: 12; D: .; V: TRBV10-2; CDR3: CASSDGWAVAFF; DNA: TGCGCCAGCAGTGACGGCTGGGCAGTGGCTTTCTTT
size: .; J: TRBJ1-1; length: 14; D: TRBD1; V: TRBV7-8; CDR3: CASSFRDRGTEAFF; DNA: TGTGCCAGCAGCTTCCGGGACAGGGGCACTGAAGCTTTCTTT
size: few; J: TRBJ2-1; length: 11; D: .; V: TRBV7-8; CDR3: CASSLDLGKFF; DNA: TGTGCCAGCAGCTTGGACCTAGGAAAGTTCTTC
size: few; J: TRBJ2-2; length: 16; D: TRBD2; V: TRBV11-1; CDR3: CASSSLAGAGRGELFF; DNA: TGTGCCAGCAGCTCACTAGCGGGGGCTGGGCGAGGGGAGCTGTTTTTT
size: many; J: TRBJ2-3; length: 13; D: .; V: TRBV12-3/TRBV12-4; CDR3: CASSPSRTDTQYF; DNA: TGTGCCAGCAGTCCGAGCCGCACAGATACGCAGTATTTT
size: many; J: TRBJ1-5; length: 14; D: .; V: TRBV27; CDR3: CASSLTLNGQPQHF; DNA: TGTGCCAGCAGTTTAACTCTGAATGGGCAGCCCCAGCATTTT
size: .; J: TRBJ2-1; length: 14; D: TRBD2; V: TRBV5-5; CDR3: CASSFSAGGPKQFF; DNA: TGTGCCAGCAGCTTTTCAGCGGGAGGGCCTAAGCAGTTCTTC
size: few; J: TRBJ2-1; length: 12; D: .; V: TRBV19; CDR3: CASSIGPNEQFF; DNA: TGTGCCAGTAGTATAGGTCCCAATGAGCAGTTCTTC
size: few; J: TRBJ2-7; length: 13; D: TRBD2; V: TRBV7-3; CDR3: CASIASGSHEQYF; DNA: TGTGCCAGCATCGCTAGCGGGAGTCACGAGCAGTACTTC
size: few; J: TRBJ2-3; length: 14; D: TRBD2; V: TRBV20-1; CDR3: CSAFLAGGTDTQYF; DNA: TGCAGTGCTTTCCTAGCGGGAGGGACAGATACGCAGTATTTT
size: .; J: TRBJ2-2; length: 15; D: TRBD2; V: TRBV7-2; CDR3: CASSRTSADTGELFF; DNA: TGTGCCAGCAGTCGCACTAGCGCTGACACCGGGGAGCTGTTTTTT
size: few; J: TRBJ2-6; length: 17; D: TRBD1; V: TRBV4-3; CDR3: CASSQGGQGYGANVLTF; DNA: TGCGCCAGCAGCCAAGGGGGACAGGGGTATGGGGCCAACGTCCTGACTTTC
size: .; J: TRBJ2-2; length: 15; D: TRBD2; V: TRBV4-1; CDR3: CASSILAGDTGELFF; DNA: TGCGCCAGCAGCATACTAGCGGGAGACACCGGGGAGCTGTTTTTT